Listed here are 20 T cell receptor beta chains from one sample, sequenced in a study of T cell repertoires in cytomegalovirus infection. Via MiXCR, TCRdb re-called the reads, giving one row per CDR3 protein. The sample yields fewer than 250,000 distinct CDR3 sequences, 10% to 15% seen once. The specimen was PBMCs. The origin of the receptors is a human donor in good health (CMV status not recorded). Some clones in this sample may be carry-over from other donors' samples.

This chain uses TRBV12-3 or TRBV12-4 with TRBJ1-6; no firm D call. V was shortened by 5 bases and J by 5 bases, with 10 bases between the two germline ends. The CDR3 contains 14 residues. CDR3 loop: CASSPWKDNSPLHF. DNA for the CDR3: TGTGCCAGCAGTCCCTGGAAAGATAATTCACCCCTCCACTTT.

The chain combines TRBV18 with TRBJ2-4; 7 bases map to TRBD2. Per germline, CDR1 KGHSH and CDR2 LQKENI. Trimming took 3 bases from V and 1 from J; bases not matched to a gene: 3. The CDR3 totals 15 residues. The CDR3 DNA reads TGTGCCAGCTCACCTCCCGGGGGGGCCAAAAACATTCAGTACTTC. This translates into CASSPPGGAKNIQYF.

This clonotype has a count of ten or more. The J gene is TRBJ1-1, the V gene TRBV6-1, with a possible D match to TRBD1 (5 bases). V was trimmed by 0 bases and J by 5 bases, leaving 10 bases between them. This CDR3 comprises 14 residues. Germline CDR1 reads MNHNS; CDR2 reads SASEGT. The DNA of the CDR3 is TGTGCCAGCAGTGAAGCGTGGGGGGAAACTGAAGCTTTCTTT. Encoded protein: CASSEAWGETEAFF.

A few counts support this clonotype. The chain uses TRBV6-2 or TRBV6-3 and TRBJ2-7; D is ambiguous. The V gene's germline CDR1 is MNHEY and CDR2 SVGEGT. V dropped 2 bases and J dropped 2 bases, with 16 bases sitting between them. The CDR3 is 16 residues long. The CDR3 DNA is TGTGCCAGCAGTTACGCGTCGGGCCACCCCGCCTACGAGCAGTACTTC. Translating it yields CASSYASGHPAYEQYF.

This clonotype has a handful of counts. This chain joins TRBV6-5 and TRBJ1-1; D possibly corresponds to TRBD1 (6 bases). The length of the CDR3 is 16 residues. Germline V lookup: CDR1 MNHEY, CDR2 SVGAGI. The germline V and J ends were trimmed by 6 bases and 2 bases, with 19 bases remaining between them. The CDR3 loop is CASSRPPTGDNTEAFF. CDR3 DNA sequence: TGTGCCAGCAGCCGCCCCCCGACAGGCGACAACACTGAAGCTTTCTTT.

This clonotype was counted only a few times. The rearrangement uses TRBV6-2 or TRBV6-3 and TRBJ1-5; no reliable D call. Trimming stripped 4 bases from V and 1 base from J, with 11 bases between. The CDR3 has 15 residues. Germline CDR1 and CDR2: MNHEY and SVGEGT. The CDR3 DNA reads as TGTGCCAGCAGTTCCCGACGGCGAAGCAATCAGCCCCAGCATTTT. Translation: CASSSRRRSNQPQHF.

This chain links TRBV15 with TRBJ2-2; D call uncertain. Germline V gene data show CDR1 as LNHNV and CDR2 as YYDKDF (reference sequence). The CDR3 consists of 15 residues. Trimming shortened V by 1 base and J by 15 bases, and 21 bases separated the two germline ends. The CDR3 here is CATSRAPTGKIVMFF. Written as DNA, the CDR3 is TGTGCCACCAGCAGAGCCCCGACTGGAAAAATTGTGATGTTTTTT.

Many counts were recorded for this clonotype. Written as DNA, the CDR3 is TGTGCCAGCAGTTTAATGGGGAGGTCCTCCTACGAGCAGTACTTC. It is translated as CASSLMGRSSYEQYF. The gene calls are TRBV12-3 or TRBV12-4 and TRBJ2-7; maybe TRBD2 (6 bases). This CDR3 is built from 15 residues. The V gene lost 2 bases and the J gene lost 0 bases, with 11 bases spanning the gap.

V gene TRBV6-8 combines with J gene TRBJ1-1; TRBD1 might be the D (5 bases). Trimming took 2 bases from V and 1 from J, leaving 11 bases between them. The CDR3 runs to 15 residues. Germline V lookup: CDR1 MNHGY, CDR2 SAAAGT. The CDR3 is CASSYVGGPNTEAFF. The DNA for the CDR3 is TGTGCCAGCAGTTACGTCGGGGGTCCGAACACTGAAGCTTTCTTT.

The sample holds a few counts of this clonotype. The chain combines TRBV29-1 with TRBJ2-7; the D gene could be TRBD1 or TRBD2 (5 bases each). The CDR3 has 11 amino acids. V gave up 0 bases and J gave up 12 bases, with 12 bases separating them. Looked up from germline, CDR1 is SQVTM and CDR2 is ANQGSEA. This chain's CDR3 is CSVEERGAGYF. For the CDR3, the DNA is TGCAGCGTTGAAGAGAGGGGCGCGGGGTACTTC.

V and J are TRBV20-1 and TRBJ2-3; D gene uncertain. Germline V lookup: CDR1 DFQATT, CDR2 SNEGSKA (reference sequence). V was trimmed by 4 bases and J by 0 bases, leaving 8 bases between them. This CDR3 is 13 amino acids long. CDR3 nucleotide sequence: TGCAGTGCTAAGGCGGCTAGCACAGATACGCAGTATTTT. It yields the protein CSAKAASTDTQYF.

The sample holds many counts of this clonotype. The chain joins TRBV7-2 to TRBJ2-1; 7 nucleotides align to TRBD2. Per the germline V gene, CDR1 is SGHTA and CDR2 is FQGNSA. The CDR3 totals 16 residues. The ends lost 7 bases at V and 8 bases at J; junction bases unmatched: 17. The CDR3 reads CASTFQGGRAWDEQFF. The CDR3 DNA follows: TGTGCCAGCACCTTTCAAGGAGGGAGGGCCTGGGATGAGCAGTTCTTC.

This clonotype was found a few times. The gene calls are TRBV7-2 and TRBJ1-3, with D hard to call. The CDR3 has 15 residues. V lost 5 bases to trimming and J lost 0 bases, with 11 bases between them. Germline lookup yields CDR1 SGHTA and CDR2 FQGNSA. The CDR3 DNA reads TGTGCCAGCAGCCCCCCTCCCCTCTCTGGAAACACCATATATTTT. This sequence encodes CASSPPPLSGNTIYF.

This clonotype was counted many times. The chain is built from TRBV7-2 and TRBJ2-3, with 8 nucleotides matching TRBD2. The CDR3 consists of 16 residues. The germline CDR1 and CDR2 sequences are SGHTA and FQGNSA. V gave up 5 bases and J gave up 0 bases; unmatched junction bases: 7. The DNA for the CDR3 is TGTGCCAGCAGCCCCCCCGCGGGGGGTAGCACAGATACGCAGTATTTT. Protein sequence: CASSPPAGGSTDTQYF.

The CDR3: CASSDRGRGGGQVNEQFF. CDR3 bases: TGCGCCAGCAGCGACCGGGGGCGGGGCGGGGGCCAGGTCAATGAGCAGTTCTTC. The genes are TRBV5-1 and TRBJ2-1; a possible D gene is TRBD2 (7 bases). V was shortened by 4 bases and J by 6 bases, with 26 bases between the two germline ends. This CDR3 region has 18 residues. The V gene's germline CDR1 is SGHRS and CDR2 YFSETQ.

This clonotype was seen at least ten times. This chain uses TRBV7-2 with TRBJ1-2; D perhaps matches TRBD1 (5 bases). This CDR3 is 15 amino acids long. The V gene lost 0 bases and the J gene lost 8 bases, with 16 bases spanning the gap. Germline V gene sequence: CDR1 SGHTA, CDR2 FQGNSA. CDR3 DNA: TGTGCCAGCAGCTTAGCGCGCCCAGGGATGAGAGGCTACACCTTC. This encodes CASSLARPGMRGYTF. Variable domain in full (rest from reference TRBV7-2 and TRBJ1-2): GAGVSQSPSNKVTEKGKDVELRCDPISGHTALYWYRQSLGQGLEFLIYFQGNSAPDKSGLPSDRFSAERTGGSVSTLTIQRTQQEDSAVYLCASSLARPGMRGYTFGSGTRLTVV.

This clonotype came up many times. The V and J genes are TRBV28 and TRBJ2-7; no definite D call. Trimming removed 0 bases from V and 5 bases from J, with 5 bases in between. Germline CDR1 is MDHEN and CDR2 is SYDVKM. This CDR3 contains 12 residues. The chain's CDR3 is CASSLWGNEQYF. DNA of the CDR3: TGTGCCAGCAGTTTATGGGGAAACGAGCAGTACTTC. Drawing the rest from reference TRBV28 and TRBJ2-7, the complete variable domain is DVKVTQSSRYLVKRTGEKVFLECVQDMDHENMFWYRQDPGLGLRLIYFSYDVKMKEKGDIPEGYSVSREKKERFSLILESASTNQTSMYLCASSLWGNEQYFGPGTRLTVT.

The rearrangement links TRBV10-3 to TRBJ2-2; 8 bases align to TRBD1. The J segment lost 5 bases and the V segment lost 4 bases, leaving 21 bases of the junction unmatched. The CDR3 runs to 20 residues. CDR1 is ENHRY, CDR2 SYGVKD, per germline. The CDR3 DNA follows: TGTGCCATCAGTGGACCCGTGGCTCAGGGCCAGGGGGCGCGAACCGGGGAGCTGTTTTTT. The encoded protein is CAISGPVAQGQGARTGELFF.

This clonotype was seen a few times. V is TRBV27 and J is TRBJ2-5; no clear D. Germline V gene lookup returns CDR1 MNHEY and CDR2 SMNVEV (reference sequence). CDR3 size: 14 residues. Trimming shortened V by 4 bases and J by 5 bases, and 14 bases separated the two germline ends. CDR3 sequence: CASSYLKGVETQYF. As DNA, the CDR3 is TGTGCCAGCAGTTATCTTAAGGGCGTCGAGACCCAGTACTTC.

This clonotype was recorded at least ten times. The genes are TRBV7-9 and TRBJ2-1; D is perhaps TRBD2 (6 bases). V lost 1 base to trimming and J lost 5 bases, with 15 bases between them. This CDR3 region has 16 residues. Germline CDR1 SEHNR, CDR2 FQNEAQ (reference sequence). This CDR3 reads CASSLELGRGDNEQFF. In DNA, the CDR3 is TGTGCCAGCAGCTTAGAACTCGGGAGAGGGGACAATGAGCAGTTCTTC.